The 27 T cell receptor beta chains below come from one sample, sequenced in a study of T cell responses to AZD1222 COVID-19 vaccine. Assay used: immunoSEQ multiplex PCR; TCRdb lists only in-frame clones, some missing. In the table there are some 140,000 clones, around 93% of which are singletons. The sequencing here drew on peripheral blood, taken on day 0 of AZD1222 vaccination. The receptors shown here come from an adult in good health.

The gene calls are TRBV2 and TRBJ2-4; perhaps TRBD2 as D (5 bases). Trimming stripped 7 bases from V and 2 bases from J, with 15 bases between. The germline V gene encodes CDR1 SNHLY and CDR2 FYNNEI. The CDR3 totals 15 residues. For the CDR3, the DNA is TGTGCCAGCAAGAGTAGGGAGATGCCCAAAAACATTCAGTACTTC. This encodes CASKSREMPKNIQYF.

The V and J genes are TRBV29-1 and TRBJ1-2; a weak D match, TRBD1 (5 bases). The CDR3 runs to 15 residues. V lost 0 bases to trimming and J lost 4 bases, with 15 bases between them. The germline V gene encodes CDR1 SQVTM and CDR2 ANQGSEA. Here the CDR3 reads CSVEDMYGTTYGYTF. CDR3 in DNA: TGCAGCGTTGAAGATATGTACGGGACTACCTATGGCTACACCTTC.

CDR3 sequence (DNA): TGTGCCACCAGCAGAGTGTTGCAGGGCGCCTACGAGCAGTACTTC. Translation gives CATSRVLQGAYEQYF. The chain is built from TRBV15 and TRBJ2-7; TRBD1 is a possible D gene (5 bases). From germline, CDR1 is LNHNV and CDR2 YYDKDF (reference sequence). Trimming took off 1 base at V and 2 bases at J, with 12 bases between the two ends. The CDR3 has 15 amino acids.

The V gene is TRBV9, the J gene TRBJ2-2; D not certain. V was shortened by 3 bases and J by 4 bases, with 7 bases between the two germline ends. Germline V gene sequence: CDR1 SGDLS, CDR2 YYNGEE. This CDR3 is built from 13 residues. In DNA form, the CDR3 reads TGTGCCAGCAGCGGCGGTGGCACCGGGGAGCTGTTTTTT. This translates into CASSGGGTGELFF.

The gene calls are TRBV6-1 and TRBJ1-5; no clear D gene. The CDR3 consists of 16 residues. CDR1 MNHNS and CDR2 SASEGT come from the germline V gene. Deletions cut 1 base from V and 0 bases from J, with 10 bases between. For the CDR3, the DNA is TGTGCCAGCAGTGAAGACGGATGGTATAGCAATCAGCCCCAGCATTTT. Its protein product is CASSEDGWYSNQPQHF.

V usage is TRBV6-5 and J usage is TRBJ2-5; D is ambiguous. Germline assignment: CDR1 MNHEY and CDR2 SVGAGI. Trimming left V 6 bases short and J 7 bases short, with 12 bases between. CDR3 size: 12 residues. The CDR3 sequence: CASRVTSGTQYF. The CDR3 nucleotides read TGTGCCAGCAGGGTTACATCGGGGACCCAGTACTTC.

The CDR3, as DNA: TGTGCCACCAGTGAGTATCGGGGTGGCTACACCTTC. As protein: CATSEYRGGYTF. This chain connects TRBV24-1 to TRBJ1-2; D is ambiguous. Germline CDR1 KGHDR, CDR2 SFDVKD. CDR3 size: 12 residues. V lost 4 bases, J lost 7 bases, and 9 bases lay in between.

This clone appeared a single time. The CDR3 DNA is TGTGCCATCACCAGAAAGCCCCTCAGGGGAGCTTACAATCAGCCCCAGCATTTT. This translates into CAITRKPLRGAYNQPQHF. This sequence joins TRBV10-3 and TRBJ1-5, with a possible D match to TRBD1 (6 bases). Between the trimmed V and J ends, which lost 7 bases and 3 bases, there was a span of 25 bases. The V gene's germline CDR1 is ENHRY and CDR2 SYGVKD. The CDR3 is 18 residues long.

The V gene is TRBV5-1, the J gene TRBJ1-5; tentatively, D is TRBD1 (6 bases). CDR1 and CDR2 (germline): SGHRS, YFSETQ. The length of the CDR3 is 15 residues. Trimming took 0 bases from V and 7 from J, leaving 14 bases between them. CDR3 loop: CASSLDSGGGQPQHF. The CDR3, as DNA: TGCGCCAGCAGCTTGGATTCCGGGGGCGGCCAGCCCCAGCATTTT.

This chain links TRBV5-4 with TRBJ2-7, with 7 bases aligning to TRBD2. Germline CDR1 SGHNT, CDR2 YYREEE (reference sequence). J lost 2 bases, V lost 1 base, and 0 bases had no gene match. CDR3 length: 13 residues. The CDR3 loop is CASSLRGAYEQYF. The CDR3 DNA sequence: TGTGCCAGCAGCTTGCGGGGGGCCTACGAGCAGTACTTC.

The chain joins TRBV11-2 to TRBJ1-4; maybe TRBD1 (5 bases). The CDR3 has 14 residues. CDR1 and CDR2 from the germline V gene are SGHAT and FQNNGV. Trimming took off 5 bases at V and 5 bases at J, with 12 bases between the two ends. CDR3 in amino acids: CASSPHRYNEKLFF. In DNA, the CDR3 is TGTGCCAGCAGCCCCCACAGGTACAATGAAAAACTGTTTTTT.

This chain joins TRBV11-1 and TRBJ1-3; D uncertain. Per the germline V gene, CDR1 is SGHAT and CDR2 is FQDESV (reference sequence). The V gene lost 11 bases and the J gene lost 2 bases, with 13 bases spanning the gap. The CDR3 consists of 13 residues. In DNA form, the CDR3 reads TGTGCCTGTTCCAGCGGGGCTGGAAACACCATATATTTT. Translating it yields CACSSGAGNTIYF.

The chain couples TRBV11-3 to TRBJ2-7, with D perhaps being TRBD1 or TRBD2 (5 bases each). This CDR3 has 15 amino acids. Germline CDR1 SGHNT, CDR2 YENEEA. V lost 2 bases to trimming and J lost 2 bases, with 13 bases between them. The CDR3 sequence is CASSLPGRATYEQYF. Here the CDR3 DNA reads TGTGCCAGCAGCTTACCGGGACGGGCGACCTACGAGCAGTACTTC.

V and J are TRBV5-4 and TRBJ1-3; D gene uncertain. Germline assignment: CDR1 SGHNT and CDR2 YYREEE (reference sequence). The CDR3 contains 14 residues. With 4 bases removed from V and 1 base from J, the gap between germline ends came to 9 bases. The CDR3 loop reads CASSVEGSGNTIYF. CDR3 nucleotide sequence: TGTGCCAGCAGCGTCGAGGGATCTGGAAACACCATATATTTT.

The chain is built from TRBV28 and TRBJ2-7, with a weak D call TRBD2 (6 bases). V was shortened by 4 bases and J by 2 bases, with 18 bases between the two germline ends. The V gene's germline CDR1 is MDHEN and CDR2 SYDVKM. The CDR3 sequence is 16 residues long. The DNA for the CDR3 is TGTGCCAGCAGTTCGCCCCTCGCTAGCGTTCCCTACGAGCAGTACTTC. Protein sequence: CASSSPLASVPYEQYF.

The J gene is TRBJ1-3, the V gene TRBV18; possible D gene TRBD1, 5 bases. The CDR3 loop spans 14 amino acids. The V gene's germline CDR1 is KGHSH and CDR2 LQKENI. V lost 2 bases and J 3 bases, leaving 8 bases between the germline ends. In nucleotides, the CDR3 is TGTGCCAGCTCACCAGGGGGTAATGGAAACACCATATATTTT. This encodes CASSPGGNGNTIYF.

This chain joins TRBV28 and TRBJ2-6; D is possibly TRBD2 (5 bases). In germline, CDR1 is MDHEN, CDR2 SYDVKM. Trimming cost V 7 bases and J 0 bases, with 19 bases left between them. The CDR3 spans 18 residues. This CDR3 is CASKRAGGNLSGANVLTF. The CDR3 DNA reads as TGTGCCAGCAAAAGGGCAGGAGGAAATCTCTCTGGGGCCAACGTCCTGACTTTC.

This rearrangement joins TRBV7-3 to TRBJ2-5, with D possibly matching TRBD2 (5 bases). V was clipped by 10 bases and J by 3 bases, with 18 bases between them. The CDR3 has 14 amino acids. From germline, CDR1 is SGHTA and CDR2 FQGTGA. CDR3 amino acids: CATSLDSLEETQYF. CDR3 nucleotide sequence: TGTGCCACTTCCCTGGACTCTCTGGAAGAGACCCAGTACTTC.

This chain joins TRBV12-5 and TRBJ2-1; D gene uncertain. The CDR3 length is 16 residues. From germline, CDR1 is LGHNT and CDR2 FRNRAP. The V and J ends lost 5 bases and 2 bases respectively, with 16 bases between them. The CDR3 here is CASGPWDLRTYNEQFF. CDR3 coding DNA: TGTGCTAGTGGTCCATGGGATCTCCGTACCTACAATGAGCAGTTCTTC.

The V call is TRBV28, the J call TRBJ1-2; D is possibly TRBD1 (6 bases). V was pared by 7 bases and J by 9 bases, with 12 bases between. From germline, CDR1 is MDHEN and CDR2 SYDVKM. The CDR3 has 11 amino acids. CDR3 nucleotides: TGTGCCAGCATCGAAGGGGGTAGCTACACCTTC. Translated: CASIEGGSYTF.

The sample holds a few counts of this clone. The chain links TRBV7-9 to TRBJ2-5; 7 bases fit TRBD2. This CDR3 is built from 16 residues. Germline trimming cut 3 bases from V and 2 bases from J; bases unmatched to any gene: 9. Germline CDR1 and CDR2: SEHNR and FQNEAQ (reference sequence). CDR3 residues: CASSLNLGRTQETQYF. The CDR3 DNA follows: TGTGCCAGCAGCTTGAACCTCGGGAGGACTCAAGAGACCCAGTACTTC.

The J gene is TRBJ2-5, the V gene TRBV10-3; D perhaps matches TRBD2 (5 bases). Between the trimmed V and J ends, which lost 4 bases and 4 bases, there was a span of 7 bases. This CDR3 is built from 12 residues. CDR1 ENHRY and CDR2 SYGVKD come from the germline V gene. CDR3 in amino acids: CAISVEAETQYF. CDR3 coding DNA: TGTGCCATCAGTGTGGAGGCAGAGACCCAGTACTTC.

This chain connects TRBV10-1 to TRBJ2-6, with TRBD1 matching 12 bases. With 5 bases clipped from V and 4 bases from J, the junction kept 6 bases outside the gene matches. Germline V gives CDR1 WNHNN, CDR2 SYGVQD (reference sequence). The CDR3 runs to 17 residues. The CDR3 DNA is TGCGCCAGCAGTCCCGGGACAGGGGGCAAAGGGGCCAACGTCCTGACTTTC. Translated, it gives CASSPGTGGKGANVLTF.

The chain combines TRBV12-3 or TRBV12-4 with TRBJ2-2; D gene unclear. V lost 5 bases, J lost 3 bases, and 7 bases lay in between. This CDR3 region has 13 residues. CDR3 nucleotide sequence: TGTGCCAGCAGTGTACAAGACACCGGGGAGCTGTTTTTT. This gives the protein CASSVQDTGELFF.

The chain carries TRBV19 and TRBJ2-7; TRBD1 matches 8 bases. Germline V gives CDR1 LNHDA, CDR2 SQIVND (reference sequence). V was clipped by 5 bases and J by 4 bases; unmatched bases: 10. The CDR3 has 15 residues. The CDR3: CASSPRTGTGYEQYF. In DNA form, the CDR3 reads TGTGCCAGTAGTCCTCGGACAGGGACGGGGTACGAGCAGTACTTC.

The V call is TRBV11-2, the J call TRBJ1-3; D unresolved. CDR3 size: 12 residues. V lost 5 bases, J lost 0 bases, and 2 bases lay in between. Germline V gene sequence: CDR1 SGHAT, CDR2 FQNNGV. The CDR3 spells CASSRSGNTIYF. The CDR3 region has the DNA TGTGCCAGCAGCCGCTCTGGAAACACCATATATTTT. Full variable domain (missing parts from reference TRBV11-2 and TRBJ1-3): EAGVAQSPRYKIIEKRQSVAFWCNPISGHATLYWYQQILGQGPKLLIQFQNNGVVDDSQLPKDRFSAERLKGVDSTLKIQPAKLEDSAVYLCASSRSGNTIYFGEGSWLTVV.

The chain carries TRBV6-2 or TRBV6-3 and TRBJ1-2, with D unclear. The CDR3 consists of 13 residues. V shed 6 bases and J shed 8 bases, with 16 bases lying between them. The V gene's germline CDR1 is MNHEY and CDR2 SVGEGT. The CDR3 loop is CASSRLALGGYTF. The CDR3 nucleotides are TGTGCCAGCAGCCGCCTCGCCCTCGGGGGCTACACCTTC.